This record looks at one TCR beta chain sequence and its context. The antigen remains unidentified. Trimming cost V 8 bases and J 4 bases, with 14 bases left between them. This CDR3 has 14 amino acids. These data belong to a study of identical twins. Study-level findings and limits: A lower insertion count was a feature of abundant cord blood beta clonotypes, with no such feature in memory repertoires.

TCRdb re-called the 5' RACE reads through MiXCR, storing one row per CDR3 protein. The sample consists of 450,000 or so distinct CDR3 sequences, less than 25% of them appearing once. These same data were also listed under a study on T cells expressing NK-cell markers.

The genes are TRBV12-3 or TRBV12-4 and TRBJ2-2, with a possible D match to TRBD2 (7 bases). The sequencing input was CD4+ T cells sorted from blood. This TCR derives from a woman under 30 in good health. CDR3 protein: CASRGALFTGELFF. The CDR3 DNA reads TGTGCCAGCCGGGGGGCCCTATTCACCGGGGAGCTGTTTTTT.